A single sample gave rise to the 17 T cell receptor beta chains below, sequenced in a study of cytomegalovirus exposure and HLA in healthy donors. PCR used 60 Vbeta primers and 13 Jbeta primers. Measured with immunoSEQ multiplex PCR; TCRdb has only the in-frame clones, and not every one. Of some 140,000 clones in the sample, approximately 80% are singletons; the top ten hold 2%. The sample comprised PBMCs. Every receptor here comes from a man aged 25 to 40 in good health and CMV-seronegative.

The chain combines TRBV11-2 with TRBJ2-7; the match to TRBD2 covers 12 bases. J lost 6 bases, V lost 6 bases, and 6 bases had no gene match. CDR1 and CDR2 from the germline V gene are SGHAT and FQNNGV. This CDR3 has 14 amino acids. CDR3 in amino acids: CASSSTSGSVEQYF. As DNA, the CDR3 is TGTGCCAGCAGTTCGACTAGCGGGAGCGTCGAGCAGTACTTC.

The chain uses TRBV11-2 and TRBJ2-2; a possible D gene is TRBD1 (6 bases). Germline-derived CDR1 and CDR2 are SGHAT and FQNNGV. The CDR3 length is 16 residues. The V and J ends lost 0 bases and 6 bases respectively, with 14 bases between them. This CDR3 is CASSLDLTGYPGELFF. The CDR3 nucleotides read TGTGCCAGCAGCTTAGATCTAACAGGGTATCCCGGGGAGCTGTTTTTT. Based on the CDR3 plus reference TRBV11-2 and TRBJ2-2, the full variable domain is EAGVAQSPRYKIIEKRQSVAFWCNPISGHATLYWYQQILGQGPKLLIQFQNNGVVDDSQLPKDRFSAERLKGVDSTLKIQPAKLEDSAVYLCASSLDLTGYPGELFFGEGSRLTVL.

V usage is TRBV6-1 and J usage is TRBJ1-1, with D possibly matching TRBD1 (5 bases). The CDR3 sequence is 14 residues long. Germline V lookup: CDR1 MNHNS, CDR2 SASEGT. V dropped 5 bases and J dropped 3 bases, with 13 bases sitting between them. The CDR3 reads CASSLAGGDTEAFF. The CDR3 DNA reads as TGTGCCAGCAGTCTCGCGGGGGGGGACACTGAAGCTTTCTTT.

The chain recombines TRBV29-1 with TRBJ2-5, with D perhaps matching TRBD1 (6 bases). V shed 4 bases and J shed 3 bases, with 12 bases lying between them. Germline-derived CDR1 and CDR2 are SQVTM and ANQGSEA. This CDR3 comprises 13 residues. The CDR3 nucleotides read TGCAGCGTTGTACGAGGGGGTAAAGAGACCCAGTACTTC. Translating gives CSVVRGGKETQYF.

The rearrangement links TRBV29-1 to TRBJ2-1; 7 bases fit TRBD2. This CDR3 is 19 amino acids long. CDR1 and CDR2 from the germline V gene are SQVTM and ANQGSEA. V was clipped by 7 bases and J by 9 bases; unmatched bases: 30. The CDR3 DNA reads TGCAGCGCCAAGACCCCAGGGTACGGGACTAACCCAACCCTTGGTGAGCAGTTCTTC. Translating gives CSAKTPGYGTNPTLGEQFF.

Only one count was recorded for this clone. V is TRBV28 and J is TRBJ2-5, with 7 bases fitting TRBD1. V shed 6 bases and J 4 bases; nucleotides not matched to a gene: 11. This CDR3 contains 15 residues. Germline CDR1 MDHEN, CDR2 SYDVKM. This CDR3 is CASSPDQAGGETQYF. The CDR3 DNA reads TGTGCCAGCAGCCCGGACCAGGCAGGGGGAGAGACCCAGTACTTC. Full variable domain (rest looked up from reference TRBV28 and TRBJ2-5): DVKVTQSSRYLVKRTGEKVFLECVQDMDHENMFWYRQDPGLGLRLIYFSYDVKMKEKGDIPEGYSVSREKKERFSLILESASTNQTSMYLCASSPDQAGGETQYFGPGTRLLVL.

CDR3 nucleotide sequence: TGTGCCAGCAGTGCAGGGTCTTCTGGCTACACCTTC. It is translated as CASSAGSSGYTF. The genes are TRBV2 and TRBJ1-2; the D gene is possibly TRBD1 (5 bases). V lost 4 bases and J 7 bases, leaving 10 bases between the germline ends. Germline CDR1 and CDR2: SNHLY and FYNNEI. This CDR3 is built from 12 residues.

The CDR3: CASSGGTGRAYEQYF. Here the CDR3 DNA reads TGTGCCAGTAGTGGAGGGACAGGGAGAGCCTACGAGCAGTACTTC. The V and J genes are TRBV19 and TRBJ2-7; 9 bases agree with TRBD1. The trim removed 5 bases at V and 2 bases at J, leaving 7 bases unmatched. CDR3 length: 15 amino acids. The V gene's germline CDR1 is LNHDA and CDR2 SQIVND (reference sequence).

The V call is TRBV6-1, the J call TRBJ2-4; 9 bases align to TRBD1. The V segment lost 3 bases and the J segment 3 bases; nucleotides outside the gene matches: 3. This CDR3 has 15 residues. Germline loops: CDR1 MNHNS, CDR2 SASEGT. CDR3 loop: CASSERQGDKNIQYF. The CDR3 nucleotides read TGTGCCAGCAGTGAGCGACAGGGGGACAAAAACATTCAGTACTTC.

This clone showed up just once. The chain uses TRBV28 and TRBJ2-3; possibly TRBD1 for D (6 bases). V lost 7 bases and J lost 3, with 14 bases in between. The CDR3 contains 14 residues. The germline CDR1 and CDR2 sequences are MDHEN and SYDVKM. The CDR3 sequence: CASTRDTLTDTQYF. For the CDR3, the DNA is TGTGCCAGCACCAGGGACACCTTGACAGATACGCAGTATTTT.

The chain recombines TRBV28 with TRBJ2-5, with 8 nucleotides matching TRBD1. Trimming took 10 bases from V and 7 from J; bases not matched to a gene: 14. Germline V lookup: CDR1 MDHEN, CDR2 SYDVKM. There are 14 residues in the CDR3. This CDR3 is CATNEHQGAVTQYF. The CDR3, as DNA: TGTGCCACGAATGAGCATCAGGGGGCAGTGACCCAGTACTTC.

The rearrangement links TRBV11-2 to TRBJ1-2, with 10 bases identical to TRBD1. V trimming: 6 bases; J trimming: 4 bases; junction bases outside the gene matches: 8. The CDR3 totals 15 residues. Germline V gives CDR1 SGHAT, CDR2 FQNNGV. CDR3 nucleotides: TGTGCCAGCAGTTCGACAGGGGGCAGTGTCTATGGCTACACCTTC. Encoded protein: CASSSTGGSVYGYTF.

The chain joins TRBV5-6 to TRBJ2-7; 12 bases agree with TRBD2. The CDR3 loop spans 14 amino acids. V shed 4 bases, J shed 4 bases, and the junction held 3 bases outside the gene matches. Germline V gene lookup returns CDR1 SGHDT and CDR2 YYEEEE. Here the CDR3 DNA reads TGTGCCAGCAGCCTACTAGCGGGAGGATACGAGCAGTACTTC. Translating it yields CASSLLAGGYEQYF.

V usage is TRBV6-5 and J usage is TRBJ2-3; TRBD2 is a possible D gene (5 bases). This CDR3 has 14 amino acids. Trimming took 2 bases from V and 5 from J, leaving 11 bases between them. The germline V gene has CDR1 MNHEY and CDR2 SVGAGI. In DNA, the CDR3 is TGTGCCAGCAGTTACACGACAAGCGGAGATACGCAGTATTTT. Translated, it gives CASSYTTSGDTQYF.

This chain uses TRBV6-1 with TRBJ1-2; TRBD1 aligns across 9 bases. Germline loops: CDR1 MNHNS, CDR2 SASEGT. The CDR3 length is 15 residues. J gave up 2 bases and V 3 bases, and 4 bases lay outside the gene matches. CDR3 bases: TGTGCCAGCAGTGAGATGGGACAGGGAAACTATGGCTACACCTTC. Its protein product is CASSEMGQGNYGYTF.

On this clone: The sample holds other DNA sequences that translate to the same CDR3. The J gene is TRBJ2-3, the V gene TRBV7-8, with a possible D match to TRBD2 (6 bases). The CDR3 has 14 residues. V was clipped by 6 bases and J by 0 bases, with 10 bases between them. In germline, CDR1 is SGHVS, CDR2 FQNEAQ. CDR3 in DNA: TGTGCCAGCAGTCCGGGAGCTAGCACAGATACGCAGTATTTT. It yields the protein CASSPGASTDTQYF.

V and J are TRBV25-1 and TRBJ2-5; 11 positions agree with TRBD2. J lost 5 bases, V lost 3 bases, and 14 bases had no gene match. Germline loops: CDR1 MGHDK, CDR2 SYGVNS. The CDR3 has 18 residues. The CDR3 nucleotides read TGTGCCAGCAGTGATCATCCCGGGACTAGCGGAGCGGGGGAGACCCAGTACTTC. This sequence encodes CASSDHPGTSGAGETQYF. Complete variable domain (other parts from reference TRBV25-1 and TRBJ2-5): EADIYQTPRYLVIGTGKKITLECSQTMGHDKMYWYQQDPGMELHLIHYSYGVNSTEKGDLSSESTVSRIRTEHFPLTLESARPSHTSQYLCASSDHPGTSGAGETQYFGPGTRLLVL.